Given below is one T cell receptor beta chain in context. No antigen is known for it. Nothing much larger sits one base from this clone, and base qualities are not available. This sample is drawn from a study of T cell repertoires in cytomegalovirus infection (dated by TCRdb to the late 2010s). For the study in its entirety: Recently identified HLA-C-restricted CMV epitopes, whose presentation resists viral immunomodulation, were targeted by peptide stimulations together with well-studied HLA-B-restricted epitopes. The HLA type of each donor mattered for the analysis, because public TCR beta signatures pointed to carriage of CMV infection along with the matching HLA type. Beyond this particular receptor, the publication reports: The ex vivo response was dominated by HLA-C-restricted CMV-specific TCR beta clonotypes, and the single most frequent clonotype in two of eight donors was supplied by these HLA-C-restricted clonotypes. In both this cohort and an independent cohort of 350 to 400 donors, the cumulative frequency of public TCR beta family members distinguished carriers of CMV infection plus the relevant HLA type.

CDR1 and CDR2 are read off the germline V gene as MDHEN and SYDVKM. At the junction V is shortened by 2 bases and J by 2 bases, with 10 bases in between. The CDR3 holds 15 amino acids from the cysteine to the phenylalanine. CDR3 DNA is the only sequence kept; it has 45 bases, read in frame from the first base. Instrument used: Illumina HiSeq 1500. TCRdb's own reprocessing of the public reads used fastp at Q25 and MiXCR and kept productive beta chains. Each CDR3 protein appears once, grouped with its most common genes and DNA. Counted in this sample were about 470,000 distinct CDR3 sequences; about 42% of them appeared once. Jointly, the top ten make up about 41% of the sample. The intended sense of this specimen's treatment or condition label: in vitro stimulation with specific CMV peptide epitopes to enrich CMV-specific T cells.

Sequenced here: cultured PBMCs, sampled from culture after CMV antigen stimulation. This clonotype was sampled from a human donor in good health (CMV status not recorded). Some clones in this sample may be carry-over from other donors' samples. Rearrangement joined TRBV28 to TRBJ2-1; TRBD1 could be the D gene, as 6 bases match. The nucleotide sequence reads as follows: TGTGCCAGCAGTTTAAGGACAGCAACCTACAATGAGCAGTTCTTC. Its protein product is CASSLRTATYNEQFF.